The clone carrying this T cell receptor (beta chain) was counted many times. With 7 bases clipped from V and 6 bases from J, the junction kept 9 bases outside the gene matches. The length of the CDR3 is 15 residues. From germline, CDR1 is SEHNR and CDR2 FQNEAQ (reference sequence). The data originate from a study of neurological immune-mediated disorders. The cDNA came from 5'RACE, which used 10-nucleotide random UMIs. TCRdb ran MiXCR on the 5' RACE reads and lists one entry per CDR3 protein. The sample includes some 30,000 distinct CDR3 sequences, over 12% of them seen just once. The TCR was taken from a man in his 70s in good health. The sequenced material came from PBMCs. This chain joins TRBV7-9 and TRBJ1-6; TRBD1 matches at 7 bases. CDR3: CASTKGTAVNSPLHF. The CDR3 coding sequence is TGTGCCAGCACCAAAGGGACAGCGGTTAATTCACCCCTCCACTTT.